The clone carrying this T cell receptor (beta chain) was seen just once. Method: immunoSEQ multiplex PCR; TCRdb's copy keeps in-frame clones and lacks some. This sample has approximately 150,000 clones, with approximately 85% found just once. The data derive from a study of blood T cell repertoires in COVID-19. Trimming left V 7 bases short and J 2 bases short, with 18 bases between. The germline V gene encodes CDR1 MDHEN and CDR2 SYDVKM. The length of the CDR3 is 17 residues. The specimen was peripheral blood. The V call is TRBV28, the J call TRBJ1-6, with D uncertain. The sequence was collected from a man in his sixties with active or convalescent COVID-19. In nucleotides, the CDR3 is TGTGCCAGCACTCTTGAGGTGGCTGTGACCTATAATTCACCCCTCCACTTT. This sequence encodes CASTLEVAVTYNSPLHF. Looking up the rest from reference TRBV28 and TRBJ1-6 gives the full variable domain: DVKVTQSSRYLVKRTGEKVFLECVQDMDHENMFWYRQDPGLGLRLIYFSYDVKMKEKGDIPEGYSVSREKKERFSLILESASTNQTSMYLCASTLEVAVTYNSPLHFGNGTRLTVT.